Here is one T cell receptor (beta chain) with its context. PCR primers comprised 60 Vbeta and 13 Jbeta primers. The repertoire was sequenced with immunoSEQ multiplex PCR; TCRdb's copy has only in-frame clones and lacks some. Of around 120,000 clones in the sample, approximately 80% were seen once. This CDR3 comprises 15 residues. V was trimmed by 1 base and J by 0 bases, leaving 7 bases between them. CDR1 and CDR2 from the germline V gene are SGHNT and YYREEE (reference sequence). This sample is part of a study of cytomegalovirus exposure and HLA in healthy donors. The receptor was derived from a man between 45 and 60 years old in good health and CMV-seropositive. The chain recombines TRBV5-4 with TRBJ1-4; D remains ambiguous. The specimen sequenced was PBMCs. CDR3 bases: TGTGCCAGCAGCTTGTATACAGCAACTAATGAAAAACTGTTTTTT. This encodes CASSLYTATNEKLFF.